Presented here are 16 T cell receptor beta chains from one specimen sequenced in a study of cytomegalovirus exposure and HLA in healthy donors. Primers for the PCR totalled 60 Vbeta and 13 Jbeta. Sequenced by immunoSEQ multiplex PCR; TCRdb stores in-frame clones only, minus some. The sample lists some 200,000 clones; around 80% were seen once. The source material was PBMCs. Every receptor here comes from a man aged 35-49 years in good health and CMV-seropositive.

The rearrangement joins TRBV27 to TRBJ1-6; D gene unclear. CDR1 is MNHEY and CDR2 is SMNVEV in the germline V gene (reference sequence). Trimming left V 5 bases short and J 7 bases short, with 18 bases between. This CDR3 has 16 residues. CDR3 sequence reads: CASSPHPAGVNSPLHF. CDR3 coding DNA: TGTGCCAGCAGTCCCCACCCCGCGGGAGTAAATTCACCCCTCCACTTT.

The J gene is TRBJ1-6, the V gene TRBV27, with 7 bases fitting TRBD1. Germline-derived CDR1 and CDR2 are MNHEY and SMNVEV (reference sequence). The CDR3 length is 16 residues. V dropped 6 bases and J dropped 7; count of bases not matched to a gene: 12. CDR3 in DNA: TGTGCCAGCAGCTTAGGCCGGGACAGAATAAATTCACCCCTCCACTTT. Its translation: CASSLGRDRINSPLHF.

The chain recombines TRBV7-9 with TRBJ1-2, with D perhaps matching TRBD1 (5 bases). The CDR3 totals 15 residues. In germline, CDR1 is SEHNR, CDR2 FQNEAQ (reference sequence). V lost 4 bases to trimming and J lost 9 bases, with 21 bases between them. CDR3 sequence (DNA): TGTGCCAGCAGCTCCCCCGCGGGGCGTAAGGATAGCTACACCTTC. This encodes CASSSPAGRKDSYTF.

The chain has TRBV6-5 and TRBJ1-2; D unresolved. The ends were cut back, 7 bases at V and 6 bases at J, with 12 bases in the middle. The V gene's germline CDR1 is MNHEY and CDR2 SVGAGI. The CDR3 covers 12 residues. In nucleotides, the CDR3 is TGTGCCAGCACCGCGGGCGGAAATGGCTACACCTTC. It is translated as CASTAGGNGYTF.

The DNA for the CDR3 is TGCGCCAGCAGCTTGTCACTAGCGGGGGACAATGAGCAGTTCTTC. Translation: CASSLSLAGDNEQFF. The chain uses TRBV5-1 and TRBJ2-1; 11 positions agree with TRBD2. Germline V gene lookup returns CDR1 SGHRS and CDR2 YFSETQ. This CDR3 spans 15 amino acids. With 1 base clipped from V and 5 bases from J, the junction kept 2 bases outside the gene matches.

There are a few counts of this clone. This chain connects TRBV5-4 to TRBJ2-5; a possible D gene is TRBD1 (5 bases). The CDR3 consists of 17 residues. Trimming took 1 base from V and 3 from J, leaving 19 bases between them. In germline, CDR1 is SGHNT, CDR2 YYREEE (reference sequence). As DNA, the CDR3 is TGTGCCAGCAGCTTGCCGGCCTGGGGCAGGGCCAAAGAGACCCAGTACTTC. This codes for CASSLPAWGRAKETQYF. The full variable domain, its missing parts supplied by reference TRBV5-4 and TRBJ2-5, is ETGVTQSPTHLIKTRGQQVTLRCSSQSGHNTVSWYQQALGQGPQFIFQYYREEENGRGNFPPRFSGLQFPNYSSELNVNALELDDSALYLCASSLPAWGRAKETQYFGPGTRLLVL.

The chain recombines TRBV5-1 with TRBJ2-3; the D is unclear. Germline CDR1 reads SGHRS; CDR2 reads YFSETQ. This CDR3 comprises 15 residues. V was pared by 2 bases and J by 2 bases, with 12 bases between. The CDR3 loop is CASSFRGSVTDTQYF. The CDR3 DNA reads TGCGCCAGCAGCTTCAGAGGTTCCGTCACAGATACGCAGTATTTT.

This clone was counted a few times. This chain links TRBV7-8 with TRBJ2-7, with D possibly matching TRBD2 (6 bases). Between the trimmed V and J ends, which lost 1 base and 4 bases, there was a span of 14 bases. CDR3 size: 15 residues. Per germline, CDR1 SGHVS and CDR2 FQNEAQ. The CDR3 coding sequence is TGTGCCAGCAGCTTAGGTAGCGGCGGAGGGTACGAGCAGTACTTC. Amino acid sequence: CASSLGSGGGYEQYF.

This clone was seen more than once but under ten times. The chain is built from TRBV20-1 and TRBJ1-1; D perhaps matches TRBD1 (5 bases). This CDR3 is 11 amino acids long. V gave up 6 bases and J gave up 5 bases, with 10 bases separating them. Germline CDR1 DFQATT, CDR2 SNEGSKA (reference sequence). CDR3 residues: CSAPGGTEAFF. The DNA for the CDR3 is TGCAGTGCCCCGGGGGGTACTGAAGCTTTCTTT.

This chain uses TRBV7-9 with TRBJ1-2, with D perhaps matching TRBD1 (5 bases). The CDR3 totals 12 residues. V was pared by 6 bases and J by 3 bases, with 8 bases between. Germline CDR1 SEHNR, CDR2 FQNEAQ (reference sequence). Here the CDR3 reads CASRGQDYGYTF. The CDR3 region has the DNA TGTGCCAGCAGGGGGCAAGACTATGGCTACACCTTC.

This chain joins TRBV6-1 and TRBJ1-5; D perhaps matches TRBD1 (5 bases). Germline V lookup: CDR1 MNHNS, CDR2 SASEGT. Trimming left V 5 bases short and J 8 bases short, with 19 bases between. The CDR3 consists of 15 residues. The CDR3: CASSLTWGVGEPQHF. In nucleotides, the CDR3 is TGTGCCAGCAGTTTAACCTGGGGCGTAGGTGAGCCCCAGCATTTT.

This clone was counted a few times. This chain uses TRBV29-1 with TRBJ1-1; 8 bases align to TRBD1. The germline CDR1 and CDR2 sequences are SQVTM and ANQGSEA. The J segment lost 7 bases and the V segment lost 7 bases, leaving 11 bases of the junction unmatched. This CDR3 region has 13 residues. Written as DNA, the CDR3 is TGCAGCGCTGTGGCACAGGGGGGAGGTGAAGCTTTCTTT. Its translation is CSAVAQGGGEAFF.

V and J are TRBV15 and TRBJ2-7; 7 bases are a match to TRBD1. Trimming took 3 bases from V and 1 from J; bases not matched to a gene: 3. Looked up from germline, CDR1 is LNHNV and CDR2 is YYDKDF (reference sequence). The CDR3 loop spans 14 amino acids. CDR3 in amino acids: CATSSGTVSYEQYF. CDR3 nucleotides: TGTGCCACCAGCAGCGGGACAGTATCCTACGAGCAGTACTTC.

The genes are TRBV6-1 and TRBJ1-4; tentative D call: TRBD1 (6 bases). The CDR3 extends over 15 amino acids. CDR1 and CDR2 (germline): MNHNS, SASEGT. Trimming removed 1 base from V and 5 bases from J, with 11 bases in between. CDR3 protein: CASSEEVQGNEKLFF. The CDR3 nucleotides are TGTGCCAGCAGTGAAGAGGTTCAGGGGAATGAAAAACTGTTTTTT.

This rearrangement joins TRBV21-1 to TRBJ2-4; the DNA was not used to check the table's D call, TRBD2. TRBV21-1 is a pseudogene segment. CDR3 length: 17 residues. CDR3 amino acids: CASSPPGRGAAKNIQYF. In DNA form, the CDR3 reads TGTGCCAGCAGCCCCCCCGGACGGGGGGCGGCCAAAAACATTCAGTACTTC.

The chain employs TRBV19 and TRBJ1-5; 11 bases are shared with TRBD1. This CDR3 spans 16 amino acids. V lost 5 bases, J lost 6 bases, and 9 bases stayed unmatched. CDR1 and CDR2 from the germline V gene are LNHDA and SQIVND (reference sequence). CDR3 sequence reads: CASSGMGTGGSQPQHF. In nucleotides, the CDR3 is TGTGCCAGTAGTGGGATGGGGACAGGGGGGAGTCAGCCCCAGCATTTT.